Listed here is a single T cell receptor beta chain. The antigen remains undetermined. The source of the sample is a study of blood T cells in healthy people across ages. Broader study findings: The percentage of naive T cells correlated strongly with TCR beta diversity.

Primed by a sample-barcoded 5' primer and a J-beta primer mix, a second PCR proceeded for about 6 to 12 cycles. In TCRdb, the 5' RACE reads were re-called with MiXCR into one record per CDR3 protein. The profile shows 1.5 million to 2 million distinct CDR3 sequences, around half of them singletons. The CDR3 consists of 14 residues. CDR1 and CDR2 (germline): SGHKS, YYEKEE (reference sequence). With 2 bases removed from V and 8 bases from J, the gap between germline ends came to 14 bases. This TCR was sampled from a middle-aged woman in good health. The chain employs TRBV5-5 and TRBJ2-1; D is unresolved. The sequenced sample was blood. Here the CDR3 reads CASSLGYESHEQFF. CDR3 in DNA: TGTGCCAGCAGCTTAGGTTATGAGTCACATGAGCAGTTCTTC. Full variable domain (remainder filled in from reference TRBV5-5 and TRBJ2-1): DAGVTQSPTHLIKTRGQQVTLRCSPISGHKSVSWYQQVLGQGPQFIFQYYEKEERGRGNFPDRFSARQFPNYSSELNVNALLLGDSALYLCASSLGYESHEQFFGPGTRLTVL.